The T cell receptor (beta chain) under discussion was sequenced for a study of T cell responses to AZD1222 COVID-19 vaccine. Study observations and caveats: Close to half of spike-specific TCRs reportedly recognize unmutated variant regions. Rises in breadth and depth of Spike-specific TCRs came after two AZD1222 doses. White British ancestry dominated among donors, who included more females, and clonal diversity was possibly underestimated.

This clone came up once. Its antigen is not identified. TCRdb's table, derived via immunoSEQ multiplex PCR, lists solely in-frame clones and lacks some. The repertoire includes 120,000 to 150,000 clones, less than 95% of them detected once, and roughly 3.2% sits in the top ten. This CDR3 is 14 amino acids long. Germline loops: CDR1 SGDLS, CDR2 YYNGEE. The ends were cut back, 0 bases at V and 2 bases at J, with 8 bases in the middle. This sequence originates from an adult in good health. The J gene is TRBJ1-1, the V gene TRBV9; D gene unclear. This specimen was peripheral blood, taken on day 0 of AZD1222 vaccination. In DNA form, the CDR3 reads TGTGCCAGCAGCGTAGGCAACAGAAACACTGAAGCTTTCTTT. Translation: CASSVGNRNTEAFF.